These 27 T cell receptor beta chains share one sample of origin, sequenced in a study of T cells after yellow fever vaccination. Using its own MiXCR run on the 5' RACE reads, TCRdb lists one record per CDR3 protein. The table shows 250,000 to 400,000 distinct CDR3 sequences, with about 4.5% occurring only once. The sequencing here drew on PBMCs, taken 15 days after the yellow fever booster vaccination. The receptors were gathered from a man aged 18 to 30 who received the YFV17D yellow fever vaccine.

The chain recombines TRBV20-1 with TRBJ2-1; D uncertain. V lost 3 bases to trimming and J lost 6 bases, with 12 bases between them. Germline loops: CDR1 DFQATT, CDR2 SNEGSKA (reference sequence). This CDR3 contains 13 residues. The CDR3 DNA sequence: TGCAGTGCTAGTAAACAGAACGTCAATGAGCAGTTCTTC. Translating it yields CSASKQNVNEQFF.

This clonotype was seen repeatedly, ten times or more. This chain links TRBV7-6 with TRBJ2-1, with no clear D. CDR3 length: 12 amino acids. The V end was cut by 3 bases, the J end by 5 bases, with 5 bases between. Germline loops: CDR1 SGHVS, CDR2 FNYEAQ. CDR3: CASSFANNEQFF. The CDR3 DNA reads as TGTGCCAGCAGCTTTGCGAACAATGAGCAGTTCTTC.

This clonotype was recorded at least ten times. CDR3 sequence (DNA): TGTGCCAGCACCCGGGAGGGGGCTGAAGCTTTCTTT. Amino acids: CASTREGAEAFF. The chain couples TRBV12-3 or TRBV12-4 to TRBJ1-1; D may be TRBD1 (6 bases). Trimming stripped 7 bases from V and 6 bases from J, with 12 bases between. The CDR3 is 12 amino acids.

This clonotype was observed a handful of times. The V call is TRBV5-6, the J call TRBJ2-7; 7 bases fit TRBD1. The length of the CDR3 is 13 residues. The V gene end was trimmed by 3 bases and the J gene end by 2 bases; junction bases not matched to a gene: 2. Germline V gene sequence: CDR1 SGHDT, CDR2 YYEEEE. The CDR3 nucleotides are TGTGCCAGCAGCTGGGGGACAGCCTACGAGCAGTACGTC. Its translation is CASSWGTAYEQYV.

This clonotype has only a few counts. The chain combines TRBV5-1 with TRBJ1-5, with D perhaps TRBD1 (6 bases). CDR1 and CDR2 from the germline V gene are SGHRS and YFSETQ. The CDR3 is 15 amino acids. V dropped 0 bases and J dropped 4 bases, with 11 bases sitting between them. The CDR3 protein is CASSLGGAKNQPQHF. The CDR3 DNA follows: TGCGCCAGCAGCTTGGGGGGGGCGAAGAATCAGCCCCAGCATTTT.

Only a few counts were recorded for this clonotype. CDR3 sequence: CASSSVPGGETQYF. CDR3 sequence (DNA): TGTGCCAGCAGCTCAGTTCCAGGGGGAGAGACCCAGTACTTC. This chain uses TRBV7-2 with TRBJ2-5; 7 positions agree with TRBD1. Losses at the gene ends were 4 bases for V and 4 bases for J; bases not matched to a gene: 6. Germline CDR1 is SGHTA and CDR2 is FQGNSA. The CDR3 covers 14 residues.

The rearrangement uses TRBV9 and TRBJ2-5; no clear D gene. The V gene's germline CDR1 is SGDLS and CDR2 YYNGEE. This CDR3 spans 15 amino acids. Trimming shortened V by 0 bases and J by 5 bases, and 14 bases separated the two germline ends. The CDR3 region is CASSVGVEVMETQYF. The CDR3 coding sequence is TGTGCCAGCAGCGTAGGGGTAGAAGTCATGGAGACCCAGTACTTC.

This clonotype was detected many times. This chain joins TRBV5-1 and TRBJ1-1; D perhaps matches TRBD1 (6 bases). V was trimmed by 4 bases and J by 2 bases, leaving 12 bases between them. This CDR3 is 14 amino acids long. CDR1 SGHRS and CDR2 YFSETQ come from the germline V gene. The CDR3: CASSARTANTEAFF. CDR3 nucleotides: TGCGCCAGCAGCGCCCGGACAGCAAACACTGAAGCTTTCTTT.

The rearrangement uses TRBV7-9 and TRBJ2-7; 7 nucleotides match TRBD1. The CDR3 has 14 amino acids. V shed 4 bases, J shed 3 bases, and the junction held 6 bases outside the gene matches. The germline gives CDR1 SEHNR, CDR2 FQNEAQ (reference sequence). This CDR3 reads CASSSPGTDYEQYV. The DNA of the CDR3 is TGTGCCAGCAGCTCCCCCGGGACAGACTACGAGCAGTACGTC.

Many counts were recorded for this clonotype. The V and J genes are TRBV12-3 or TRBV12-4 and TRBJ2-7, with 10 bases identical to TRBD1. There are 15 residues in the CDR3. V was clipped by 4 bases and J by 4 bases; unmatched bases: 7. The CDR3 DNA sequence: TGTGCCAGCAGTTGGACAGGGGGACTCGGGTACGAGCAGTACTTC. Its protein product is CASSWTGGLGYEQYF.

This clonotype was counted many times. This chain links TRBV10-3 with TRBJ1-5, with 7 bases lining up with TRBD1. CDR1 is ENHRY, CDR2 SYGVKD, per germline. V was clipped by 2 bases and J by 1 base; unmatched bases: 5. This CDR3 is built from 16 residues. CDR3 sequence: CAISEIPGQSNQPQHF. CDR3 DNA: TGTGCCATCAGTGAGATACCGGGACAGAGCAATCAGCCCCAGCATTTT.

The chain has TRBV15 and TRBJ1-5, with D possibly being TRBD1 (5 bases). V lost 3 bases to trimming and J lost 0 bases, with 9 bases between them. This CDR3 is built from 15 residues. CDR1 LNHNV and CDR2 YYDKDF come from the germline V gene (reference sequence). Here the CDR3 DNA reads TGTGCCACCAGCAGGAGACAGTATAGCAATCAGCCCCAGCATTTT. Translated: CATSRRQYSNQPQHF.

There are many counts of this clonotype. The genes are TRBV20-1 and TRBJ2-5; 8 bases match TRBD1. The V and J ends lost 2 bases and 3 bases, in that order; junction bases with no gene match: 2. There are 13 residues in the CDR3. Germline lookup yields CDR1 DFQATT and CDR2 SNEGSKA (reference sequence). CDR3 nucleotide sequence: TGCAGTGCTAGACGGACAGGGAAAGAGACCCAGTACTTC. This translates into CSARRTGKETQYF.

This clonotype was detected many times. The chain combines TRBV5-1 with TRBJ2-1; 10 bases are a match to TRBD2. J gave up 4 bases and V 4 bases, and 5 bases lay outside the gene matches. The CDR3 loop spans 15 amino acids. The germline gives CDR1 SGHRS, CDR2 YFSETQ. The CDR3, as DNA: TGCGCCAGCAGCCAGACTAGCGGGCTTTACAATGAGCAGTTCTTC. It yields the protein CASSQTSGLYNEQFF.

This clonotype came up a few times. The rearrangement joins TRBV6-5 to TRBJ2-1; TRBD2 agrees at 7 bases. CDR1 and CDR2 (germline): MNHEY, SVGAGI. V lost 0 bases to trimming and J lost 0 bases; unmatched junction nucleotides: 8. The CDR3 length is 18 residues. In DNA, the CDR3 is TGTGCCAGCAGTTACTCATCCGGACTAGAAAGCTCCTACAATGAGCAGTTCTTC. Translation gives CASSYSSGLESSYNEQFF.

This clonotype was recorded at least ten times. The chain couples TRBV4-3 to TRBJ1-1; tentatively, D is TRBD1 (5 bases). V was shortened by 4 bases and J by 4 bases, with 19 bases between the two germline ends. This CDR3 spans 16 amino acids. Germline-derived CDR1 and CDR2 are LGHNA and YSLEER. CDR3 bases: TGCGCCAGCAGCCGGGCGCGGGGGATGAGCGGCACTGAAGCTTTCTTT. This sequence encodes CASSRARGMSGTEAFF.

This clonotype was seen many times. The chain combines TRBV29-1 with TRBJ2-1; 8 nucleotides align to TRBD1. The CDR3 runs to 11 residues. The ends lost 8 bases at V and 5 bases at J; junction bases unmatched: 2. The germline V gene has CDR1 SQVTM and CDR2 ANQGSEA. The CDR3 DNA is TGCAGCACGGGACAGGACAATGAGCAGTTCTTC. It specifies CSTGQDNEQFF.

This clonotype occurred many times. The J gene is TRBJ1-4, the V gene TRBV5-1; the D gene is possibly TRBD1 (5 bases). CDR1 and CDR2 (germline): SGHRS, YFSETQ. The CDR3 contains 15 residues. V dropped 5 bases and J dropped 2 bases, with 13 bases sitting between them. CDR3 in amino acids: CASSLLGGTNEKLFF. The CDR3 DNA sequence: TGCGCCAGCAGTCTGCTGGGGGGGACTAATGAAAAACTGTTTTTT.

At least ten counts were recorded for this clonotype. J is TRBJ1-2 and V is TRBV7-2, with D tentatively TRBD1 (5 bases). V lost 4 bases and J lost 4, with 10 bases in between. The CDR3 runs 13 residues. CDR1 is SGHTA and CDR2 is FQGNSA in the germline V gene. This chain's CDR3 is CASSSYRSYGYTF. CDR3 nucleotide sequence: TGTGCCAGCAGCTCCTACAGGTCCTATGGCTACACCTTC.

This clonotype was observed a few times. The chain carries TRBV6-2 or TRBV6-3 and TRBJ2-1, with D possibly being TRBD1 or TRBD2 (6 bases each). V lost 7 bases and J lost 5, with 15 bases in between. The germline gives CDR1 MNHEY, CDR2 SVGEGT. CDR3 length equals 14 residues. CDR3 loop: CASTEGGSHNEQFF. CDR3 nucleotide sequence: TGTGCCAGCACTGAAGGGGGGAGCCACAATGAGCAGTTCTTC.

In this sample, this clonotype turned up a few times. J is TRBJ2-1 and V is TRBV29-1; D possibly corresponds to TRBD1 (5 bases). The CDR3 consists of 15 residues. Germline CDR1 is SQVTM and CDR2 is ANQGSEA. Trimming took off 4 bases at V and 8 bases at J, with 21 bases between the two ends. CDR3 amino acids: CSVVSLPGLGDEQFF. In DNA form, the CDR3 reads TGCAGCGTTGTAAGTCTACCAGGGCTCGGCGATGAGCAGTTCTTC.

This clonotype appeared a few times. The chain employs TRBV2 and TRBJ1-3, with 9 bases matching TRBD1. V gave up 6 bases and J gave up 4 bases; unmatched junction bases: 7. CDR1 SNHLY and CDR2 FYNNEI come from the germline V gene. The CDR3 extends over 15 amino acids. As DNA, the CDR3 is TGTGCCAGCAGCCCTACCGGACAGGGGGGAAACACCATATATTTT. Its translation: CASSPTGQGGNTIYF.

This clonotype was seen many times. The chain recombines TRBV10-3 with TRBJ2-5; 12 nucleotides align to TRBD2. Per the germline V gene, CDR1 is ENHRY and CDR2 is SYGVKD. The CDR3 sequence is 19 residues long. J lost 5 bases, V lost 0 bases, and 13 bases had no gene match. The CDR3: CAISESRTSGVSVGETQYF. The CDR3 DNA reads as TGTGCCATCAGTGAGTCTAGGACTAGCGGGGTCTCGGTAGGGGAGACCCAGTACTTC.

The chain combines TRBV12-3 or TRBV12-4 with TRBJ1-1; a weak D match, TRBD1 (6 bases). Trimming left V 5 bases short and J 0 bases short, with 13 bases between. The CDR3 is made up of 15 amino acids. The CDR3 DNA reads TGTGCCAGCAGTCCCAGGGGAAGCATGAACACTGAAGCTTTCTTT. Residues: CASSPRGSMNTEAFF.

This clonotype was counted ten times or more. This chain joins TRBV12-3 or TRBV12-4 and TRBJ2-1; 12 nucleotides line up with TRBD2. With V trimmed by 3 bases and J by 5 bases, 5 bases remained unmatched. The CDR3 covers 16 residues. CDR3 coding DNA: TGTGCCAGCAGTTTCCCCGGACTAGCGGGGAACAATGAGCAGTTCTTC. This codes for CASSFPGLAGNNEQFF.

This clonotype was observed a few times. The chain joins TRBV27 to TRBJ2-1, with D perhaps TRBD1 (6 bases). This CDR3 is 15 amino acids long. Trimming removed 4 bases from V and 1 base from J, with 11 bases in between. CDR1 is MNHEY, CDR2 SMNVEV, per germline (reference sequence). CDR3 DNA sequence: TGTGCCAGCAGTTCGACAGGCAAATCCTACAATGAGCAGTTCTTC. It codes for CASSSTGKSYNEQFF.

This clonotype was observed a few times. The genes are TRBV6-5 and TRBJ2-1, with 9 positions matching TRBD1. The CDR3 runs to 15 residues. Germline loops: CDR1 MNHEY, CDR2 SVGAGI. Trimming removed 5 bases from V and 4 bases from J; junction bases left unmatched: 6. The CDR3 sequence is CASSRDRVTYNEQFF. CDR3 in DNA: TGTGCCAGCAGTCGGGACAGGGTCACATACAATGAGCAGTTCTTC.